This TCR beta chain was sequenced for a study of human versus mouse CDR3 diversity and MHC coevolution. Looking at the study overall: immunoSEQ was reported to reach one in 200,000 T cells sensitivity.

V lost 4 bases to trimming and J lost 4 bases, with 16 bases between them. This CDR3 has 15 amino acids. Germline values: CDR1 LGHNA, CDR2 YSLEER. With regard to this clone: Its antigen is currently unknown.

Clones were sequenced by immunoSEQ multiplex PCR, and TCRdb holds only the in-frame ones, with some missing. The repertoire holds 75,000 to 90,000 clones, with roughly 95% as singletons. Findings and limits, study-wide: A handful of MHC II alleles selected the human T cells.

V gene TRBV4-3 combines with J gene TRBJ1-2; D uncertain. Sequencing was done on a sample of naive CD4+ T cells from blood. Documented subset: CD45RO-negative CD62L-positive naive CD4 T cells. The receptor was isolated from a person aged 25-75 years in good health. The CDR3 DNA reads as TGCGCCAGCAGCCCCTCAGGAGGGAGGGCCTATGGCTACACCTTC. Its protein is CASSPSGGRAYGYTF.